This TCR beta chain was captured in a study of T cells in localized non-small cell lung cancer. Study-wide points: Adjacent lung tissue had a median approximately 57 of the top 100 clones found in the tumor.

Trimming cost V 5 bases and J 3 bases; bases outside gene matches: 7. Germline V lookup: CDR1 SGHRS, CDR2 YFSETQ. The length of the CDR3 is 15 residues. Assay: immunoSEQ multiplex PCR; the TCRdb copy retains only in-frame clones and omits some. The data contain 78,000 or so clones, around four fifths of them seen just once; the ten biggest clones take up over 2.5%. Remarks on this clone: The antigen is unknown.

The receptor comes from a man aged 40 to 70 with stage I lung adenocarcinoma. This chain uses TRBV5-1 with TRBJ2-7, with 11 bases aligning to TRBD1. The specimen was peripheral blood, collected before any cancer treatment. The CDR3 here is CASSAGQGEVYEQYF. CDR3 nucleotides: TGCGCCAGCAGTGCGGGACAGGGGGAAGTCTACGAGCAGTACTTC.